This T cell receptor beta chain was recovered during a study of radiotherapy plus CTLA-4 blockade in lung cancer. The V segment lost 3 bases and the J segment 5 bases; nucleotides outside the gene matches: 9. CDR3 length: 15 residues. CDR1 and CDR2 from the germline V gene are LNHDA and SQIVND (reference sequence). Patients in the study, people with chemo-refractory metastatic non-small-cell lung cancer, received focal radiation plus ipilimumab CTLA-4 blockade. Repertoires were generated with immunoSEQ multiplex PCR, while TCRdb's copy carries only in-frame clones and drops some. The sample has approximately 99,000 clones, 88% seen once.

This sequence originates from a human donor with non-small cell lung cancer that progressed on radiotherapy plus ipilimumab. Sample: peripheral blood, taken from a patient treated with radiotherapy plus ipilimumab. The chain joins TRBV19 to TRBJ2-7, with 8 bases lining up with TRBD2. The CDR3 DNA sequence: TGTGCCAGTAGTATGGCTCCTAGCGGGCGGCACGAGCAGTACTTC. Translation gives CASSMAPSGRHEQYF.